This T cell receptor (beta chain) comes out of a study of blood T cells in healthy people across ages. Findings and caveats of the study: The study found TCR beta diversity correlated strongly with naive T cell percentage.

Details on this clonotype: Its antigen is unidentified.

A second about 7 to 11 cycle PCR used barcoded and J-beta primers. TCRdb used MiXCR to reprocess the 5' RACE reads, holding one entry per CDR3 protein. The sample shows under 2,000,000 distinct CDR3 sequences, roughly 50% of them seen only once. Trimming at V came to 5 bases and at J to 12 bases, leaving 13 bases not matched to a gene. CDR1 is SGHAT and CDR2 is FQNNGV in the germline V gene. The CDR3 sequence is 14 residues long. Donors were healthy Caucasian individuals from Russia aged about 6 to 90. Researchers report isolating at least 6.5 million PBMCs per sample. Sample: blood. The J gene is TRBJ2-1, the V gene TRBV11-2; 7 bases are shared with TRBD2. This TCR was sampled from a woman aged 40 to 50 in good health. The CDR3 DNA is TGTGCCAGCAGCCCGGTAGTGAGCGGGGATACGCAGTTCTTC. Its protein is CASSPVVSGDTQFF.